The 20 T cell receptor beta chains below come from one sample, sequenced in a study of blood T cell repertoires in COVID-19 (dated by TCRdb to the early 2020s). Receptors were amplified or captured by the immunoSEQ multiplex PCR assay. Not all clones reach the TCRdb copy of this immuneACCESS table, which keeps in-frame sequences only. Checked studies attribute under half of the gap to unresolved V genes and leave the rest unexplained. Recorded for this sample are 100,000 to 150,000 clones; roughly 92% of them occurred a single time. In total, the top ten clones hold approximately 2% of the sample. Material for sequencing was peripheral blood. These receptors were collected from a man aged 45 to 65 with COVID-19, enrolled during active disease.

CDR3 loop: CASSQGIGGYTF. CDR3 DNA sequence: TGTGCCAGCAGCCAGGGAATAGGAGGCTACACCTTC. The V gene is TRBV12-3 or TRBV12-4, the J gene TRBJ1-2; TRBD1 might be the D (5 bases). V was cut by 6 bases and J by 8 bases, with 13 bases left in between. CDR3 size: 12 residues.

This sequence joins TRBV28 and TRBJ2-1; no clear D gene. CDR1 and CDR2 from the germline V gene are MDHEN and SYDVKM. The length of the CDR3 is 13 residues. The germline V and J ends were trimmed by 3 bases and 5 bases, with 8 bases remaining between them. The CDR3 protein is CASSFRRNNEQFF. The CDR3 bases are TGTGCCAGCAGTTTTAGGCGGAACAATGAGCAGTTCTTC. The whole variable domain, filled in from reference TRBV28 and TRBJ2-1, reads DVKVTQSSRYLVKRTGEKVFLECVQDMDHENMFWYRQDPGLGLRLIYFSYDVKMKEKGDIPEGYSVSREKKERFSLILESASTNQTSMYLCASSFRRNNEQFFGPGTRLTVL.

V and J are TRBV19 and TRBJ1-5; 12 bases are a match to TRBD1. V gave up 7 bases and J gave up 10 bases; unmatched junction bases: 5. CDR3 length equals 13 residues. The germline CDR1 and CDR2 sequences are LNHDA and SQIVND (reference sequence). CDR3 sequence: CASMGQGAGPQHF. DNA of the CDR3: TGTGCCAGTATGGGACAGGGGGCTGGCCCCCAGCATTTT.

The rearrangement uses TRBV4-1 and TRBJ2-5; TRBD2 aligns across 11 bases. V dropped 0 bases and J dropped 6; count of bases not matched to a gene: 6. Germline V lookup: CDR1 MGHRA, CDR2 YSYEKL. CDR3 length: 16 amino acids. CDR3 coding DNA: TGCGCCAGCAGCCAAGATCCGACTAGCGGGACGAAGACCCAGTACTTC. It translates to CASSQDPTSGTKTQYF.

The chain joins TRBV27 to TRBJ2-1, with a weak D call TRBD2 (6 bases). Germline-derived CDR1 and CDR2 are MNHEY and SMNVEV (reference sequence). This CDR3 has 14 amino acids. Trimming cost V 5 bases and J 9 bases, with 17 bases left between them. CDR3 amino acids: CASSTGTRESEQFF. The CDR3 DNA sequence: TGTGCCAGCAGTACCGGGACTCGCGAGAGTGAGCAGTTCTTC.

This chain uses TRBV10-3 with TRBJ2-1; 12 bases are shared with TRBD2. The CDR3 has 15 residues. Germline lookup yields CDR1 ENHRY and CDR2 SYGVKD. V dropped 7 bases and J dropped 3; count of bases not matched to a gene: 4. CDR3 in DNA: TGTGCCATCACAGAGACTAGCGGGAGCTACAATGAGCAGTTCTTC. It yields the protein CAITETSGSYNEQFF.

This chain connects TRBV4-2 to TRBJ2-1, with D possibly TRBD2 on 5 matching bases. Trimming stripped 0 bases from V and 0 bases from J, with 9 bases between. The CDR3 consists of 16 residues. Looked up from germline, CDR1 is LGHNA and CDR2 is YNFKEQ. The CDR3 DNA sequence: TGTGCCAGCAGCCAAGACCGGAGGTTCTCCTACAATGAGCAGTTCTTC. Its translation: CASSQDRRFSYNEQFF.

This clone was counted once. The chain uses TRBV4-3 and TRBJ2-1; D unresolved. The ends were cut back, 1 base at V and 9 bases at J, with 10 bases in the middle. In germline, CDR1 is LGHNA, CDR2 YSLEER. This CDR3 has 13 amino acids. The CDR3 reads CASSQAEKVEQFF. The CDR3 DNA follows: TGCGCCAGCAGCCAAGCCGAGAAAGTTGAGCAGTTCTTC.

CDR3 sequence: CASSLGQGGYEQYF. As DNA, the CDR3 is TGTGCCAGCAGTTTGGGGCAGGGGGGCTACGAGCAGTACTTC. The V call is TRBV28, the J call TRBJ2-7, with D tentatively TRBD1 (7 bases). The CDR3 loop spans 14 amino acids. Trimming left V 3 bases short and J 3 bases short, with 12 bases between. The germline V gene has CDR1 MDHEN and CDR2 SYDVKM.

This sequence joins TRBV9 and TRBJ1-3, with a weak D call TRBD1 (6 bases). V lost 7 bases, J lost 4 bases, and 18 bases lay in between. The germline V gene encodes CDR1 SGDLS and CDR2 YYNGEE. The CDR3 covers 15 residues. The DNA of the CDR3 is TGTGCCAGCGGGGGATGGGGGACAACAGGAAACACCATATATTTT. Its translation: CASGGWGTTGNTIYF.

The chain combines TRBV7-2 with TRBJ2-7; weak D call: TRBD1 (5 bases). V was trimmed by 3 bases and J by 9 bases, leaving 12 bases between them. The CDR3 spans 12 residues. CDR1 SGHTA and CDR2 FQGNSA come from the germline V gene. CDR3 protein: CASSLDLGAQYF. For the CDR3, the DNA is TGTGCCAGCAGCTTGGACCTTGGGGCGCAGTACTTC.

V gene TRBV6-1 combines with J gene TRBJ1-2; 7 bases agree with TRBD1. The CDR3 length is 15 residues. CDR1 is MNHNS, CDR2 SASEGT, per germline. Unmatched junction bases numbered 7, after V lost 1 base and J lost 5 bases. CDR3 sequence (DNA): TGTGCCAGCAGTGAAGAACCGACAGGGAAGTATGGCTACACCTTC. Amino acids: CASSEEPTGKYGYTF.

The DNA for the CDR3 is TGTGCCAGCAGCCTCTACGGCTACAATGAGCAGTTCTTC. It translates to CASSLYGYNEQFF. The chain joins TRBV7-3 to TRBJ2-1; no firm D call. This CDR3 has 13 amino acids. V gave up 5 bases and J gave up 3 bases, with 8 bases separating them. CDR1 is SGHTA, CDR2 FQGTGA, per germline.

The chain couples TRBV19 to TRBJ2-5, with 8 positions matching TRBD1. This CDR3 is 18 amino acids long. Germline V gene data show CDR1 as LNHDA and CDR2 as SQIVND (reference sequence). The V gene end was trimmed by 5 bases and the J gene end by 2 bases; junction bases not matched to a gene: 16. The DNA of the CDR3 is TGTGCCAGTAGTGGTGGGACAGGACGAGGGAGTGGACAAGAGACCCAGTACTTC. Protein sequence: CASSGGTGRGSGQETQYF. Full variable domain (rest looked up from reference TRBV19 and TRBJ2-5): DGGITQSPKYLFRKEGQNVTLSCEQNLNHDAMYWYRQDPGQGLRLIYYSQIVNDFQKGDIAEGYSVSREKKESFPLTVTSAQKNPTAFYLCASSGGTGRGSGQETQYFGPGTRLLVL.

This chain joins TRBV7-8 and TRBJ2-5; a possible D gene is TRBD1 (6 bases). Germline-derived CDR1 and CDR2 are SGHVS and FQNEAQ. CDR3 length equals 13 residues. V lost 4 bases and J 2 bases, leaving 8 bases between the germline ends. CDR3: CASSSGQQETQYF. CDR3 bases: TGTGCCAGCAGCTCAGGACAGCAAGAGACCCAGTACTTC.

The chain recombines TRBV19 with TRBJ2-7; possibly TRBD2 for D (7 bases). The CDR3 extends over 14 amino acids. Per the germline V gene, CDR1 is LNHDA and CDR2 is SQIVND (reference sequence). Trimming left V 11 bases short and J 1 base short, with 18 bases between. The CDR3 DNA reads as TGTGCCTCAAGGGGGGGCGGGTCGTCCTACGAGCAGTACTTC. Its translation is CASRGGGSSYEQYF.

The chain links TRBV6-1 to TRBJ2-5; 12 bases map to TRBD2. Germline V gene lookup returns CDR1 MNHNS and CDR2 SASEGT. The V and J ends lost 3 bases and 5 bases, in that order; junction bases with no gene match: 7. This CDR3 has 16 residues. The CDR3 region is CASSEVLAGGTETQYF. The CDR3 nucleotides read TGTGCCAGCAGTGAGGTACTAGCGGGAGGAACGGAGACCCAGTACTTC.

This chain joins TRBV7-2 and TRBJ2-5, with D tentatively TRBD2 (6 bases). This CDR3 comprises 16 residues. Looked up from germline, CDR1 is SGHTA and CDR2 is FQGNSA. The ends were cut back, 0 bases at V and 2 bases at J, with 13 bases in the middle. CDR3 bases: TGTGCCAGCAGCTTAGCGGGCGGGGCCGGTCAAGAGACCCAGTACTTC. Translated: CASSLAGGAGQETQYF.

The chain recombines TRBV28 with TRBJ2-7, with a weak D call TRBD2 (7 bases). Trimming removed 7 bases from V and 0 bases from J, with 10 bases in between. Germline CDR1 MDHEN, CDR2 SYDVKM. The CDR3 consists of 13 residues. CDR3 DNA: TGTGCCAGCAAGGGAGGGGGCTCCTACGAGCAGTACTTC. This sequence encodes CASKGGGSYEQYF. The whole variable domain, filled in from reference TRBV28 and TRBJ2-7, reads DVKVTQSSRYLVKRTGEKVFLECVQDMDHENMFWYRQDPGLGLRLIYFSYDVKMKEKGDIPEGYSVSREKKERFSLILESASTNQTSMYLCASKGGGSYEQYFGPGTRLTVT.

This chain uses TRBV15 with TRBJ2-7, with TRBD2 as a possible D gene (6 bases). The CDR3 totals 13 residues. Germline-derived CDR1 and CDR2 are LNHNV and YYDKDF (reference sequence). Trimming took 4 bases from V and 7 from J, leaving 14 bases between them. As DNA, the CDR3 is TGTGCCACCAGCACCCCGGGCAGCGGGGAGCAGTACTTC. Translation gives CATSTPGSGEQYF.